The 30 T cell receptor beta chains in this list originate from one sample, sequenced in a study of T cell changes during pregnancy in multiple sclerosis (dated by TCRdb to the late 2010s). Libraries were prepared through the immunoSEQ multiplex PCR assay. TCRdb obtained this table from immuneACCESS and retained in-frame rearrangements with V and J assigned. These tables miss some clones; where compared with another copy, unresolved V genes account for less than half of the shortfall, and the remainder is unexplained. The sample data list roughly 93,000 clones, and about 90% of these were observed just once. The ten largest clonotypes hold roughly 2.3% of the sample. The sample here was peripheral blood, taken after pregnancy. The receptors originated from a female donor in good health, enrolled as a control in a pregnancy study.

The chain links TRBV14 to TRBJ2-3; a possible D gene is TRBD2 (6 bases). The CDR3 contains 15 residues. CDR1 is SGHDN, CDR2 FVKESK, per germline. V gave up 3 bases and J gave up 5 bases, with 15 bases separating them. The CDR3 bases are TGTGCCAGCAGCCACCACCCGGAGGGAAGAGATACGCAGTATTTT. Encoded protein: CASSHHPEGRDTQYF.

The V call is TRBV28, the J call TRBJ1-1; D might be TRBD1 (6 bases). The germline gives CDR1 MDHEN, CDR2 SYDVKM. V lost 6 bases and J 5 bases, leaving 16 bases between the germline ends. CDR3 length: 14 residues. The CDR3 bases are TGTGCCAGCAGGGCGGGGGGGCGCAGAACTGAAGCTTTCTTT. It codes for CASRAGGRRTEAFF. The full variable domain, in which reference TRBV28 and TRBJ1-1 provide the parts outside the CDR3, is DVKVTQSSRYLVKRTGEKVFLECVQDMDHENMFWYRQDPGLGLRLIYFSYDVKMKEKGDIPEGYSVSREKKERFSLILESASTNQTSMYLCASRAGGRRTEAFFGQGTRLTVV.

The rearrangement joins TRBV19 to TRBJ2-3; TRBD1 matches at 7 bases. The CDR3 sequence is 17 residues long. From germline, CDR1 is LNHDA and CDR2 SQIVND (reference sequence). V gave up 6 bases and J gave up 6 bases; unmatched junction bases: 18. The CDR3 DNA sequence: TGTGCCAGTAGCCGCCGGCTCGGCAGGGGGATTCTCGATACGCAGTATTTT. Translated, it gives CASSRRLGRGILDTQYF.

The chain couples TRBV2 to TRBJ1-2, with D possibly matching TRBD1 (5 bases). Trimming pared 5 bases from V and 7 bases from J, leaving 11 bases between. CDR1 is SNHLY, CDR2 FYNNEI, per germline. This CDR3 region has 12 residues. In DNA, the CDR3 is TGTGCCAGCAGTCTTCAGGGCGGTGGCTACACCTTC. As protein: CASSLQGGGYTF.

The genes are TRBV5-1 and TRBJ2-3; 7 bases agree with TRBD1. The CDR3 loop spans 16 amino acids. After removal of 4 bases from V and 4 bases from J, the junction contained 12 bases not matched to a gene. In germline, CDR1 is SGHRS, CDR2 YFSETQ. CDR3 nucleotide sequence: TGCGCCAGCAGCCCGCGAAGACAGGGTTCGGCAGATACGCAGTATTTT. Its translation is CASSPRRQGSADTQYF.

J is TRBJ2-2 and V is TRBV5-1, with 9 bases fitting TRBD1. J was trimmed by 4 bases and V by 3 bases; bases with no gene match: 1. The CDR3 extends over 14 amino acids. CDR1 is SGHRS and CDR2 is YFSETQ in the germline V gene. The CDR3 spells CASSWDRATGELFF. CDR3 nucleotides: TGCGCCAGCAGCTGGGACAGGGCCACCGGGGAGCTGTTTTTT.

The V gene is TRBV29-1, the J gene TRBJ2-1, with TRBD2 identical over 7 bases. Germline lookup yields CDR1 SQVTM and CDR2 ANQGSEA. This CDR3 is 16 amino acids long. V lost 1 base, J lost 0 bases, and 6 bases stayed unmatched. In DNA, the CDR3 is TGCAGCGTTGAAGGAGGGCGGACTAGCTCCTACAATGAGCAGTTCTTC. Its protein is CSVEGGRTSSYNEQFF.

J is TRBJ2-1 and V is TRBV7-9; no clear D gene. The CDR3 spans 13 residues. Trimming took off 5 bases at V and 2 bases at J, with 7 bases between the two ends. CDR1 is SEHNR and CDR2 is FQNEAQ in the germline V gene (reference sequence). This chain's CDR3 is CASSAWPYNEQFF. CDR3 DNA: TGTGCCAGCAGCGCCTGGCCCTACAATGAGCAGTTCTTC.

DNA of the CDR3: TGTGCCAGCAGCTACCGGGACTCCACAGATACGCAGTATTTT. The encoded protein is CASSYRDSTDTQYF. The V call is TRBV7-9, the J call TRBJ2-3; possible D gene TRBD2, 6 bases. The V end lost 4 bases, the J end lost 2 bases, and 10 bases lay between the germline ends. There are 14 residues in the CDR3. Germline V gene lookup returns CDR1 SEHNR and CDR2 FQNEAQ (reference sequence).

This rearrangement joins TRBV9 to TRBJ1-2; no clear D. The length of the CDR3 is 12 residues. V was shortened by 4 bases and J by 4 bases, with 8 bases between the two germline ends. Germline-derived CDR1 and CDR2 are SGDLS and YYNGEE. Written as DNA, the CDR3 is TGTGCCAGCAGCTCACAGATCTATGGCTACACCTTC. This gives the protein CASSSQIYGYTF. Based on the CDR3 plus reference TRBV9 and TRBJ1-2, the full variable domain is DSGVTQTPKHLITATGQRVTLRCSPRSGDLSVYWYQQSLDQGLQFLIQYYNGEERAKGNILERFSAQQFPDLHSELNLSSLELGDSALYFCASSSQIYGYTFGSGTRLTVV.

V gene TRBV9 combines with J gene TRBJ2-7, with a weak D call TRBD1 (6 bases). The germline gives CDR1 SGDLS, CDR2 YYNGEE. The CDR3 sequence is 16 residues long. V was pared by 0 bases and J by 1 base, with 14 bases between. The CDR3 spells CASSVAISRGSYEQYF. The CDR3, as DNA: TGTGCCAGCAGCGTAGCTATTAGCAGGGGTTCCTACGAGCAGTACTTC.

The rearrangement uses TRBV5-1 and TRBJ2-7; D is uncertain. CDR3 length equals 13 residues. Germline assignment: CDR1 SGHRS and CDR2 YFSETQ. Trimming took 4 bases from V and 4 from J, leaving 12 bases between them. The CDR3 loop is CASSEPHRYEQYF. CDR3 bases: TGCGCCAGCAGCGAGCCCCACCGATACGAGCAGTACTTC.

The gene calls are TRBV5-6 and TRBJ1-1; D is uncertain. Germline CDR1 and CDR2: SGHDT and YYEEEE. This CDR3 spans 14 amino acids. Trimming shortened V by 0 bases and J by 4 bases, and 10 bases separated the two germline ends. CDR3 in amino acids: CASSLGSIGTEAFF. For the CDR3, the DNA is TGTGCCAGCAGCTTGGGGTCTATCGGCACTGAAGCTTTCTTT. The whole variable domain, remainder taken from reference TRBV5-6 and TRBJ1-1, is DAGVTQSPTHLIKTRGQQVTLRCSPKSGHDTVSWYQQALGQGPQFIFQYYEEEERQRGNFPDRFSGHQFPNYSSELNVNALLLGDSALYLCASSLGSIGTEAFFGQGTRLTVV.

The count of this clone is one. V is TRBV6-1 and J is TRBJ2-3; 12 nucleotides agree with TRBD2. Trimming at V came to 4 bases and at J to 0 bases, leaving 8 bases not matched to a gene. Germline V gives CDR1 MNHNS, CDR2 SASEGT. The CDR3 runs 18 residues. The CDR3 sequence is CASSVTSGGIPSTDTQYF. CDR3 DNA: TGTGCCAGCAGTGTAACTAGCGGGGGGATTCCTAGCACAGATACGCAGTATTTT.

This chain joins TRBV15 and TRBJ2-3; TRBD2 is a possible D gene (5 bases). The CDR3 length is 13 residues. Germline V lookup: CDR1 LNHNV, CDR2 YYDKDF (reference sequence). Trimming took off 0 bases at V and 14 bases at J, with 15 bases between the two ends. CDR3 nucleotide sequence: TGTGCCACCAGCAGAGAGGGTGCGGACTCGCGGTATTTT. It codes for CATSREGADSRYF.

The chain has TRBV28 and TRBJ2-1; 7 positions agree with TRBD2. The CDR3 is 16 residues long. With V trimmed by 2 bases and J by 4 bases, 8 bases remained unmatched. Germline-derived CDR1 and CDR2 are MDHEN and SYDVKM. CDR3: CASSLRAGDRYNEQFF. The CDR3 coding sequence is TGTGCCAGCAGTTTAAGGGCGGGAGACCGGTACAATGAGCAGTTCTTC.

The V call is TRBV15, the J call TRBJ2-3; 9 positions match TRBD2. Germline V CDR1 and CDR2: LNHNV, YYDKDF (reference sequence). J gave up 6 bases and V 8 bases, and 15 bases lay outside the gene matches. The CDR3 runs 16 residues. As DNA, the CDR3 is TGTGCCACCTCCGGGGCAAGCGGGAGGAAGGAGGATACGCAGTATTTT. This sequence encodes CATSGASGRKEDTQYF.

The CDR3 sequence: CAIRGTANVLTF. The CDR3 nucleotides read TGTGCCATCCGAGGTACTGCCAACGTCCTGACTTTC. The rearrangement joins TRBV10-3 to TRBJ2-6, with D hard to call. The CDR3 length is 12 residues. Germline V lookup: CDR1 ENHRY, CDR2 SYGVKD. The V gene lost 8 bases and the J gene lost 7 bases, with 9 bases spanning the gap.

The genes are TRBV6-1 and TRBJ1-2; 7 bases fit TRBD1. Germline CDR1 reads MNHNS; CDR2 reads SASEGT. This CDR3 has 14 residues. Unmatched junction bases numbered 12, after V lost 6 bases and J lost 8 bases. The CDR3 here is CASRGTRDSQGYTF. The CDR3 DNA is TGTGCCAGCAGGGGGACCAGGGACAGCCAGGGCTACACCTTC.

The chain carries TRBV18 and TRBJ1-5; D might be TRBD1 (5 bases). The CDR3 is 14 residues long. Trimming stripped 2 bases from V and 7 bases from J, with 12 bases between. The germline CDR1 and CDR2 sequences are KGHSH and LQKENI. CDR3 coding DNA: TGTGCCAGCTCACCAGGCCGGGGGGACCAGCCCCAGCATTTT. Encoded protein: CASSPGRGDQPQHF.

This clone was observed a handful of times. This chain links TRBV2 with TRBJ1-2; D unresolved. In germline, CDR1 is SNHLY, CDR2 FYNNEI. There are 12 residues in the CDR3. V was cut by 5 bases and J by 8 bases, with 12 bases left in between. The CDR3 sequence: CASSLHGVGYTF. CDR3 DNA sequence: TGTGCCAGCAGTCTCCACGGGGTCGGCTACACCTTC. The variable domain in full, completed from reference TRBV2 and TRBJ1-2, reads EPEVTQTPSHQVTQMGQEVILRCVPISNHLYFYWYRQILGQKVEFLVSFYNNEISEKSEIFDDQFSVERPDGSNFTLKIRSTKLEDSAMYFCASSLHGVGYTFGSGTRLTVV.

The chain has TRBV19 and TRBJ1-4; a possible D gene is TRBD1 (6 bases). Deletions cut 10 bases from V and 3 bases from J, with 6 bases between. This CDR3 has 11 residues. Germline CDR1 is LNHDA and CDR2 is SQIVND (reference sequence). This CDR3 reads CATGANEKLFF. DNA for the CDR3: TGTGCCACAGGGGCTAATGAAAAACTGTTTTTT.

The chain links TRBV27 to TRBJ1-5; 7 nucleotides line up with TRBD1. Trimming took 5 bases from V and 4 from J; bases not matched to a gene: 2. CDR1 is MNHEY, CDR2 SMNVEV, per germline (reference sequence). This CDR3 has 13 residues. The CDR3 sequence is CASSKTGNQPQHF. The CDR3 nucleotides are TGTGCCAGCAGTAAGACAGGGAATCAGCCCCAGCATTTT.

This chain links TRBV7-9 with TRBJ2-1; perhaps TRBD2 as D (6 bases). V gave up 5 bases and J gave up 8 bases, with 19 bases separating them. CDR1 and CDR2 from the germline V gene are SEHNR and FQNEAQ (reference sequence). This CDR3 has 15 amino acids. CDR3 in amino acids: CASSRGRVRRDEQFF. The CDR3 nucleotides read TGTGCCAGCAGCCGTGGCAGGGTAAGGAGGGATGAGCAGTTCTTC.

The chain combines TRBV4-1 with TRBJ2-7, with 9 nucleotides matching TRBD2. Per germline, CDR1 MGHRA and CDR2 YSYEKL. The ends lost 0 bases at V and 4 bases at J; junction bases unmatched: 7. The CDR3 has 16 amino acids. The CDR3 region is CASSQEASGIAYEQYF. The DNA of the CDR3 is TGCGCCAGCAGCCAAGAAGCTAGCGGGATCGCTTACGAGCAGTACTTC.

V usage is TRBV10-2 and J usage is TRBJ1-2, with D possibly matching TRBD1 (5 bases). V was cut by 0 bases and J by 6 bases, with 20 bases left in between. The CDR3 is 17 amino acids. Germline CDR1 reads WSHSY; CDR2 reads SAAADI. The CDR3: CASSESKGLPVRDGYTF. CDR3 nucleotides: TGCGCCAGCAGTGAGTCCAAGGGACTCCCCGTGAGGGATGGCTACACCTTC.

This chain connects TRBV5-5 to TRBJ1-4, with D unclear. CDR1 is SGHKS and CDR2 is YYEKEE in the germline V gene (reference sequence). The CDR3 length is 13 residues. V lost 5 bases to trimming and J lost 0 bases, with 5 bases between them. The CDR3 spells CASRLTTNEKLFF. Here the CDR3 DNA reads TGTGCCAGCAGGCTAACAACTAATGAAAAACTGTTTTTT.

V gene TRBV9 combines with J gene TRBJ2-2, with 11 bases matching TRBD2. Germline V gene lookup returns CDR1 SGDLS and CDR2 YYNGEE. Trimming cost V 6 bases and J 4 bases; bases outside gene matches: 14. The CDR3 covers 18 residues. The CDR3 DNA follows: TGTGCCAGCACCCTTAACAGTGATAGCGGGAGGGGCACCGGGGAGCTGTTTTTT. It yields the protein CASTLNSDSGRGTGELFF.

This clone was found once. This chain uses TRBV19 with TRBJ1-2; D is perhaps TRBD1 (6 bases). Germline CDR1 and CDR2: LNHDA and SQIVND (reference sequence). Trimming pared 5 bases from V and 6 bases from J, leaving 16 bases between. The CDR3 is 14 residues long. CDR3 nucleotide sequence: TGTGCCAGTAGTCGGAACCAGGGGAGGGATGGCTACACCTTC. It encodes CASSRNQGRDGYTF.

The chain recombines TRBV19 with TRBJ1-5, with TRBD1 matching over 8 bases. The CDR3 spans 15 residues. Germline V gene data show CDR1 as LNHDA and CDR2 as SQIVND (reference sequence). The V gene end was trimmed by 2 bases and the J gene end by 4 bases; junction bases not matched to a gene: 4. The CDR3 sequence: CASSIPGQVNQPQHF. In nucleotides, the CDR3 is TGTGCCAGTAGTATACCGGGACAGGTTAATCAGCCCCAGCATTTT.